Each of the 7 T cell receptor beta chains below was sequenced from the same sample in a study of CD8+CD57+ T cells in acquired aplastic anemia. Patients picked for sequencing had shown CD8+CD57+ cell expansion detected by flow cytometry. Genomic DNA provided the template from which TCR beta VDJ and CDR3 profiles were obtained. From the reads, TCRdb called clonotypes with MiXCR, one entry per CDR3 protein. The sample yields 170,000 or so distinct CDR3 sequences, less than 65% seen once. Material for sequencing was sorted CD4+, CD8+, or CD8+CD57+ T cells (not recorded which) from PBMCs. The receptors were gathered from a human donor with aplastic anemia.

Only a few counts were recorded for this clonotype. The V gene is TRBV2, the J gene TRBJ1-1; 9 nucleotides line up with TRBD1. Trimming at V came to 6 bases and at J to 4 bases, leaving 12 bases not matched to a gene. This CDR3 has 16 residues. From germline, CDR1 is SNHLY and CDR2 FYNNEI. CDR3 in amino acids: CASRRTGTGRATEAFF. The CDR3 nucleotides are TGTGCCAGCAGGAGAACCGGGACAGGGCGGGCCACTGAAGCTTTCTTT.

This clonotype was recorded many times. CDR3 sequence: CASSAGRVRTDTQYF. The CDR3 nucleotides are TGTGCCAGCAGTGCCGGGAGAGTTCGCACAGATACGCAGTATTTT. The V gene is TRBV2, the J gene TRBJ2-3; the D gene is possibly TRBD2 (6 bases). CDR1 SNHLY and CDR2 FYNNEI come from the germline V gene. Deletions cut 4 bases from V and 1 base from J, with 12 bases between. This CDR3 region has 15 residues. The full variable domain, with the rest looked up from reference TRBV2 and TRBJ2-3, is EPEVTQTPSHQVTQMGQEVILRCVPISNHLYFYWYRQILGQKVEFLVSFYNNEISEKSEIFDDQFSVERPDGSNFTLKIRSTKLEDSAMYFCASSAGRVRTDTQYFGPGTRLTVL.

The CDR3 is CASSYGGYGYTF. In DNA form, the CDR3 reads TGTGCCAGCAGTTACGGGGGCTATGGCTACACCTTC. The rearrangement links TRBV6-5 to TRBJ1-2; maybe TRBD1 (5 bases). The germline V gene has CDR1 MNHEY and CDR2 SVGAGI. V lost 2 bases, J lost 4 bases, and 5 bases lay in between. The CDR3 length is 12 residues.

The chain combines TRBV2 with TRBJ2-5, with no clear D. Trimming took off 6 bases at V and 5 bases at J, with 13 bases between the two ends. Per the germline V gene, CDR1 is SNHLY and CDR2 is FYNNEI. This CDR3 contains 13 residues. The CDR3 loop is CASSRAVVETQYF. The CDR3 nucleotides are TGTGCCAGCAGCCGGGCGGTCGTGGAGACCCAGTACTTC.

The chain links TRBV29-1 to TRBJ2-7, with D perhaps TRBD1 (7 bases). Germline-derived CDR1 and CDR2 are SQVTM and ANQGSEA. The V gene lost 4 bases and the J gene lost 4 bases, with 14 bases spanning the gap. The CDR3 extends over 13 amino acids. The CDR3 loop is CSVGRGDRYEQYF. CDR3 coding DNA: TGCAGCGTTGGGAGGGGGGACAGATACGAGCAGTACTTC.

This clonotype has at least ten counts. CDR3 nucleotides: TGCAGTGCAACTACCGGGACGGGCTCACCCCTCCACTTT. Translated: CSATTGTGSPLHF. The chain recombines TRBV20-1 with TRBJ1-6, with TRBD1 as a possible D gene (5 bases). Germline V gene data show CDR1 as DFQATT and CDR2 as SNEGSKA (reference sequence). Between the trimmed V and J ends, which lost 6 bases and 10 bases, there was a span of 16 bases. CDR3 length: 13 amino acids.

The chain links TRBV5-4 to TRBJ2-3; D unresolved. Germline V gene sequence: CDR1 SGHNT, CDR2 YYREEE (reference sequence). The CDR3 loop spans 17 amino acids. V lost 4 bases and J 4 bases, leaving 22 bases between the germline ends. The CDR3 DNA reads TGTGCCAGCAGCCAAGGTGTCGAGCGAGAGGTCCCAGATACGCAGTATTTT. Translated: CASSQGVEREVPDTQYF.